The 3 T cell receptor beta chains presented below share a single source sample, sequenced in a study of yellow fever vaccine responses in identical twins. TCRdb recomputed calls from the RT-PCR reads with MiXCR, one row per CDR3 protein. The sample lists approximately 11,000 distinct CDR3 sequences; around 77% were seen once. Sequencing was performed on T cells from blood (PBMCs), unsorted or a sorted subset (not recorded which), taken before or after yellow fever vaccination (not recorded which). The source of these receptors is a woman aged 18-29 years who received the yellow fever vaccine.

The chain recombines TRBV7-9 with TRBJ1-5; a weak D match, TRBD1 (6 bases). V lost 5 bases and J lost 6, with 14 bases in between. Germline V gene lookup returns CDR1 SEHNR and CDR2 FQNEAQ (reference sequence). The CDR3 covers 14 residues. CDR3 in amino acids: CASSPEGGGQPQHF. For the CDR3, the DNA is TGTGCCAGCAGCCCCGAGGGGGGCGGTCAGCCCCAGCATTTT.

The V and J genes are TRBV2 and TRBJ1-5; 11 positions agree with TRBD1. The ends lost 5 bases at V and 6 bases at J; junction bases unmatched: 12. Germline assignment: CDR1 SNHLY and CDR2 FYNNEI. The CDR3 sequence is 17 residues long. The CDR3 DNA follows: TGTGCCAGCAGTACGGCCCGGGACAGGGGGTCGGGTCAGCCCCAGCATTTT. Translated, it gives CASSTARDRGSGQPQHF.

This clonotype was seen a few times. The rearrangement links TRBV5-6 to TRBJ1-1; perhaps TRBD1 as D (6 bases). The V gene's germline CDR1 is SGHDT and CDR2 YYEEEE. CDR3 length: 13 amino acids. Trimming shortened V by 3 bases and J by 3 bases, and 9 bases separated the two germline ends. The CDR3 spells CASSSGGHTEAFF. CDR3 in DNA: TGTGCCAGCAGCTCTGGGGGGCACACTGAAGCTTTCTTT.